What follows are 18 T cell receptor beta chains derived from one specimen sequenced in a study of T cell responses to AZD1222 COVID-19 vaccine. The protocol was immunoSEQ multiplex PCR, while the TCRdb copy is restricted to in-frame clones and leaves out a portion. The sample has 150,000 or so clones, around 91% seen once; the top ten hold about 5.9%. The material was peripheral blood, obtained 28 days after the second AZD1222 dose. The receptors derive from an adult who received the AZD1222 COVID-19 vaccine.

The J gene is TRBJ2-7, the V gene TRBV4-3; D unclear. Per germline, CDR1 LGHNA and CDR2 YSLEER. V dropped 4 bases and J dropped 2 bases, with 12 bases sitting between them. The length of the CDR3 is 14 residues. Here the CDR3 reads CASSRFQGPYEQYF. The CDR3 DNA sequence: TGCGCCAGCAGCCGCTTTCAAGGTCCCTACGAGCAGTACTTC.

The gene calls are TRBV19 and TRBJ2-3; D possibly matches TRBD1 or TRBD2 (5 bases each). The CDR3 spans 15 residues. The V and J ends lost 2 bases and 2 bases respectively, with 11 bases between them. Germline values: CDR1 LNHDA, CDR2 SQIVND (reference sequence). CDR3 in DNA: TGTGCCAGTAGTATATCGGGACGGTACACAGATACGCAGTATTTT. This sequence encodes CASSISGRYTDTQYF.

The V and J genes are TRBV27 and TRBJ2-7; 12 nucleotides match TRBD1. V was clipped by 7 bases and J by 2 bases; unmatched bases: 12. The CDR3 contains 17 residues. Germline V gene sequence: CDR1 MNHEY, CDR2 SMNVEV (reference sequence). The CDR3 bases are TGTGCCAGCATTCCCGGGACAGGGGGCATCAGCCCCTACGAGCAGTACTTC. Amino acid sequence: CASIPGTGGISPYEQYF.

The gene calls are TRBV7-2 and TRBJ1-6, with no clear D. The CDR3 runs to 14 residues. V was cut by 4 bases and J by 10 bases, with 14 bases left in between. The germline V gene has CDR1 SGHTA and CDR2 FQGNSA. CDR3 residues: CASSSTVGGSPLHF. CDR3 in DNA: TGTGCCAGCAGCTCAACGGTAGGAGGGTCACCCCTCCACTTT. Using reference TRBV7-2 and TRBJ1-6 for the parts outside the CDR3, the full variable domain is GAGVSQSPSNKVTEKGKDVELRCDPISGHTALYWYRQSLGQGLEFLIYFQGNSAPDKSGLPSDRFSAERTGGSVSTLTIQRTQQEDSAVYLCASSSTVGGSPLHFGNGTRLTVT.

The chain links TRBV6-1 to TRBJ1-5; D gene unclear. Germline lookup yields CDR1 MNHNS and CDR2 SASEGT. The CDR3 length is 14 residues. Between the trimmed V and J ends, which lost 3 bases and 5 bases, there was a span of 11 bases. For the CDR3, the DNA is TGTGCCAGCAGTGAGGGTCTCCGGGATCAGCCCCAGCATTTT. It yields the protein CASSEGLRDQPQHF.

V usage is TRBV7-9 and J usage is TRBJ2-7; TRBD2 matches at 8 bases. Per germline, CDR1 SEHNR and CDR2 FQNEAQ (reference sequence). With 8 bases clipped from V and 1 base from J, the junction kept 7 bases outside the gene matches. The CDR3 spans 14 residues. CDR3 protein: CASQQAGASYEQYF. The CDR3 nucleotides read TGTGCCAGCCAGCAAGCGGGGGCTTCCTACGAGCAGTACTTC.

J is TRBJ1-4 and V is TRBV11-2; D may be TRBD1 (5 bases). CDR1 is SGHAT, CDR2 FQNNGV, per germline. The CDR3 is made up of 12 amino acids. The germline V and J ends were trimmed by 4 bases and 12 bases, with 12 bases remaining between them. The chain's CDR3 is CASSSQGAELFF. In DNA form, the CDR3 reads TGTGCCAGCAGCTCCCAGGGAGCCGAACTGTTTTTT.

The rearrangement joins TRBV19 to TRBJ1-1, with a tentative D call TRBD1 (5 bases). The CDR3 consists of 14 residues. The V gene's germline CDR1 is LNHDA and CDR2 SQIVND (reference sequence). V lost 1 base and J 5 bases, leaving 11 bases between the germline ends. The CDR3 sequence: CASSIAGRRTEAFF. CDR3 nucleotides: TGTGCCAGTAGTATAGCGGGGCGGAGGACTGAAGCTTTCTTT.

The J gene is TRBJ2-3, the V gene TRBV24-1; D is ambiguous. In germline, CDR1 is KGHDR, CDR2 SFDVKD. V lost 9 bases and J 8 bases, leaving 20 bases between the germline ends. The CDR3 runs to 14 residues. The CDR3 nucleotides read TGTGCCACCGGACGACACGGCTTTAATGGTACGCAGTATTTT. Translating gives CATGRHGFNGTQYF.

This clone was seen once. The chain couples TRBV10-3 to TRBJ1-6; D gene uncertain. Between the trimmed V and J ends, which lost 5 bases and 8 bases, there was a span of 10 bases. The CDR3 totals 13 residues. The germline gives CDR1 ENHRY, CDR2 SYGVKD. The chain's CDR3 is CAISLTTDSPLHF. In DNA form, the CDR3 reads TGTGCCATCAGTCTTACTACGGATTCACCCCTCCACTTT.

Written as DNA, the CDR3 is TGCGCCAGCAGCTTGTACCTGAATCCCAATTCACCCCTCCACTTT. Translating it yields CASSLYLNPNSPLHF. The chain recombines TRBV5-1 with TRBJ1-6, with D unclear. Trimming stripped 1 base from V and 7 bases from J, with 12 bases between. CDR3 length equals 15 residues. Germline CDR1 is SGHRS and CDR2 is YFSETQ. Full variable domain (outside the CDR3, taken from reference TRBV5-1 and TRBJ1-6): KAGVTQTPRYLIKTRGQQVTLSCSPISGHRSVSWYQQTPGQGLQFLFEYFSETQRNKGNFPGRFSGRQFSNSRSEMNVSTLELGDSALYLCASSLYLNPNSPLHFGNGTRLTVT.

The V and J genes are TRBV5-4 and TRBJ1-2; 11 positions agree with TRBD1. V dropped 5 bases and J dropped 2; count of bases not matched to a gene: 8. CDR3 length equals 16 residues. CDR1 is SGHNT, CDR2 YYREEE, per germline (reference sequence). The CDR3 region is CASSKPGQGGNYGYTF. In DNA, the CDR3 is TGTGCCAGCAGTAAACCGGGACAGGGGGGCAACTATGGCTACACCTTC.

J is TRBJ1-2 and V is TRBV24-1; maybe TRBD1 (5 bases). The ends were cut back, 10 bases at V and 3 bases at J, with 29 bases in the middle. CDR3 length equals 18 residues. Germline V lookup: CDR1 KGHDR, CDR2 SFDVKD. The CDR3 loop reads CATILLPGRLPGHYGYTF. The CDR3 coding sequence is TGTGCCACTATACTCCTACCGGGACGCCTCCCCGGCCACTATGGCTACACCTTC.

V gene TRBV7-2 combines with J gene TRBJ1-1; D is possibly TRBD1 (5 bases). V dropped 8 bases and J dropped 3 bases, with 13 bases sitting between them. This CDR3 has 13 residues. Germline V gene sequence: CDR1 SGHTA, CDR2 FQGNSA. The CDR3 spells CASGEGRDTEAFF. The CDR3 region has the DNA TGTGCCAGCGGGGAGGGGCGAGACACTGAAGCTTTCTTT.

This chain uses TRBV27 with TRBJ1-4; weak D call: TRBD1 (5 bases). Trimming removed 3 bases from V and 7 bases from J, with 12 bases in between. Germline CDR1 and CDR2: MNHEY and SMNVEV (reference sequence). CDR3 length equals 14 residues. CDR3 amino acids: CASSLRGGGEKLFF. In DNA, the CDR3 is TGTGCCAGCAGTTTGCGGGGGGGAGGTGAAAAACTGTTTTTT.

CDR3 residues: CASSPPSQNYGYTF. CDR3 nucleotides: TGTGCCAGCTCACCACCATCACAGAACTATGGCTACACCTTC. The V and J genes are TRBV18 and TRBJ1-2; D not resolved. Germline assignment: CDR1 KGHSH and CDR2 LQKENI. The CDR3 consists of 14 residues. Trimming removed 0 bases from V and 2 bases from J, with 7 bases in between.

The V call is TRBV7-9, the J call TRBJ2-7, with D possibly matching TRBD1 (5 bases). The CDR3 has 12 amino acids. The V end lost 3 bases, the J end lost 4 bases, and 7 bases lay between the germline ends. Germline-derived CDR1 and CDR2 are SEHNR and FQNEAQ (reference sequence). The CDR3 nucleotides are TGTGCCAGCAGCTTCGCAGGGTACGAGCAGTACTTC. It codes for CASSFAGYEQYF.

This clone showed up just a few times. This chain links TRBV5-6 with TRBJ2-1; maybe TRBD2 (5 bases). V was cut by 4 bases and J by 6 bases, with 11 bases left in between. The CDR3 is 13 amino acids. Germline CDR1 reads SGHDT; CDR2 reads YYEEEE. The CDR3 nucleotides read TGTGCCAGCAGCCCGGCGGGCCGCAATGAGCAGTTCTTC. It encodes CASSPAGRNEQFF.